This is a list of T cell receptor beta chains from one sample in a study of shared clonotypes between healthy human individuals. The method was immunoSEQ multiplex PCR; TCRdb's version includes in-frame clones alone and lacks a portion of them. The data show about 2.5 million clones, with under 95% seen just once and around 0.38% held by the top ten. The sequenced sample was naive CD4+ T cells from PBMCs. These receptors came from a man between 18 and 35 years old in good health. Some clones in this sample may be carry-over from other donors' samples. Each CDR3 is given with its conserved first and last residue. Each record gives: clone size, CDR3 length, D gene, J gene, V gene, CDR3 DNA, CDR3 protein. The D gene is left open where the match is weak. The listing skips clone size in some rows; elsewhere it reads once, few, many or a size class.

>.|13|.|TRBJ1-2|TRBV5-1
TGCGCCAGCAGCTTGACAGACTTCTATGGCTACACCTTC
CASSLTDFYGYTF
>.|13|.|TRBJ2-7|TRBV5-4
TGTGCCAGCAGTTCGACTACTACCTACGAGCAGTACTTC
CASSSTTTYEQYF
>.|16|.|TRBJ1-2|TRBV5-1
TGCGCCAGCAGCCCCAAAGTGAGGCAGGGACCCACGGGCTACACCTTC
CASSPKVRQGPTGYTF
>.|16|.|TRBJ1-4|TRBV5-1
TGCGCCAGCAGCTTGGTTGAGGCTGCAACTAATGAAAAACTGTTTTTT
CASSLVEAATNEKLFF
>once|17|.|TRBJ2-1|TRBV9
TGTGCCAGCAGCCCCCGGAAGTTGCCGGAGACGTACAATGAGCAGTTCTTC
CASSPRKLPETYNEQFF
>.|13|TRBD1|TRBJ1-1|TRBV27
TGTGCCAGCAGTTTCGACCAGGGGGCTGAAGCTTTCTTT
CASSFDQGAEAFF
>.|16|TRBD1|TRBJ1-5|TRBV6-1
TGTGCCAGCAGTGAAAGGGGACAGGGTAGTTTCCAGCCCCAGCATTTT
CASSERGQGSFQPQHF
>once|13|.|TRBJ1-1|TRBV19
TGTGCCAGTACCCGCGGGATGAACACTGAAGCTTTCTTT
CASTRGMNTEAFF
>few|12|.|TRBJ1-2|TRBV28
TGTGCCAGCAGCCTTCGGGAGTACGGCTACACCTTC
CASSLREYGYTF
>.|15|TRBD1|TRBJ1-3|TRBV5-1
TGCGCCAGCAGAGCACCAGGGGGTGCTGGAAACACCATATATTTT
CASRAPGGAGNTIYF
>.|16|.|TRBJ2-5|TRBV19
TGTGCCAGTAGTATAGATCCCAGGGGAGACCAAGAGACCCAGTACTTC
CASSIDPRGDQETQYF
>.|16|TRBD1|TRBJ2-1|TRBV29-1
TGCAGCGTTGAGTCAGGACAGGGGGAAAGCTACAATGAGCAGTTCTTC
CSVESGQGESYNEQFF
>.|15|.|TRBJ2-7|TRBV6-1
TGTGCCAGCAGTGAAGTCACAGCCGGGCGATACGAGCAGTACTTC
CASSEVTAGRYEQYF